This T cell receptor beta chain emerged from a study of cytomegalovirus exposure and HLA in healthy donors. Study details: The same platform was used for the 120 validation repertoires and the approximately 700 first-cohort repertoires, a later analysis reported.

This CDR3 has 15 residues. Germline CDR1 is LNHDA and CDR2 is SQIVND (reference sequence). Trimming took 7 bases from V and 10 from J, leaving 20 bases between them. Sequencing used immunoSEQ multiplex PCR; TCRdb keeps in-frame clones, though not all of them. The table records about 150,000 clones, 75% to 90% of them present only once. In regard to this clone: Its target is not known.

The donors formed part of the approximately 130-subject validation cohort, distinct from the approximately 670-subject first cohort. Whole-study findings and limits: Confirmation was obtained in vitro that three CMV-associated chains are specific for CMV antigens. The study put 150 to 200 TCR beta chains on its list as cytomegalovirus-associated.

This TCR derives from a man between 18 and 29 years old in good health and CMV-seropositive. The chain links TRBV19 to TRBJ1-6; tentatively, D is TRBD1 (6 bases). Sequencing was performed on PBMCs. The CDR3 reads CASNTVTGRQSPLHF. The CDR3 DNA reads TGTGCCAGTAATACGGTGACAGGACGACAATCACCCCTCCACTTT.